The 31 T cell receptor beta chains below come from one sample, sequenced in a study of OX40 agonist ivuxolimab in advanced cancers. Using immunoSEQ multiplex PCR, the repertoire was profiled, and TCRdb retains in-frame clones only, with some absent. The data show about 80,000 clones, approximately 85% seen once. The input for sequencing was CD4+ or CD8+ T cells sorted from blood, taken in a trial of the OX40 agonist ivuxolimab. The receptors were sampled from an adult with an advanced solid tumor such as melanoma, head and neck, liver or kidney cancer.

V usage is TRBV5-4 and J usage is TRBJ2-7, with 8 bases lining up with TRBD2. The V segment lost 4 bases and the J segment 3 bases; nucleotides outside the gene matches: 9. CDR1 SGHNT and CDR2 YYREEE come from the germline V gene (reference sequence). There are 15 residues in the CDR3. CDR3 nucleotide sequence: TGTGCCAGCAGCATCCCCGCGGGGGGCCTCTACGAGCAGTACTTC. Translation gives CASSIPAGGLYEQYF. Variable domain in full (rest from reference TRBV5-4 and TRBJ2-7): ETGVTQSPTHLIKTRGQQVTLRCSSQSGHNTVSWYQQALGQGPQFIFQYYREEENGRGNFPPRFSGLQFPNYSSELNVNALELDDSALYLCASSIPAGGLYEQYFGPGTRLTVT.

The rearrangement uses TRBV5-6 and TRBJ2-2, with 10 positions matching TRBD1. CDR1 and CDR2 (germline): SGHDT, YYEEEE. Germline trimming cut 5 bases from V and 6 bases from J; bases unmatched to any gene: 10. This CDR3 has 16 amino acids. CDR3 residues: CASSYWTGGLAGELFF. CDR3 nucleotide sequence: TGTGCCAGCAGTTATTGGACAGGGGGGTTGGCCGGGGAGCTGTTTTTT.

The gene calls are TRBV2 and TRBJ1-1, with D perhaps TRBD1 (5 bases). Germline V gene sequence: CDR1 SNHLY, CDR2 FYNNEI. The ends were cut back, 6 bases at V and 10 bases at J, with 15 bases in the middle. The CDR3 covers 12 residues. The CDR3, as DNA: TGTGCCAGCAGCTTTGGAGAAGGGGCAGCTTTCTTT. It translates to CASSFGEGAAFF.

The gene calls are TRBV9 and TRBJ2-7, with D perhaps matching TRBD2 (6 bases). Germline values: CDR1 SGDLS, CDR2 YYNGEE. This CDR3 comprises 14 residues. V dropped 3 bases and J dropped 2 bases, with 12 bases sitting between them. The CDR3: CASSGGTATYEQYF. The CDR3 DNA sequence: TGTGCCAGCAGCGGCGGGACGGCCACCTACGAGCAGTACTTC.

This chain joins TRBV18 and TRBJ2-5; D perhaps matches TRBD1 (5 bases). CDR1 KGHSH and CDR2 LQKENI come from the germline V gene. This CDR3 contains 13 residues. V shed 6 bases and J shed 5 bases, with 13 bases lying between them. The CDR3 region has the DNA TGTGCCAGCTCTCCCCAGGGTTACGAGACCCAGTACTTC. Translating it yields CASSPQGYETQYF.

V usage is TRBV5-1 and J usage is TRBJ2-1, with TRBD2 matching over 13 bases. Germline CDR1 reads SGHRS; CDR2 reads YFSETQ. V trimming: 4 bases; J trimming: 12 bases; junction bases outside the gene matches: 7. The CDR3 runs to 14 residues. This chain's CDR3 is CASSTGLAGAAQFF. Written as DNA, the CDR3 is TGCGCCAGCAGCACAGGACTAGCGGGAGCGGCGCAGTTCTTC.

This clone appeared a few times. This chain uses TRBV10-3 with TRBJ1-5; D gene ambiguous. Trimming took 3 bases from V and 0 from J, leaving 12 bases between them. CDR3 size: 16 residues. Germline values: CDR1 ENHRY, CDR2 SYGVKD. CDR3: CAISEGRVISNQPQHF. The CDR3 coding sequence is TGTGCCATCAGTGAAGGGAGGGTAATTAGCAATCAGCCCCAGCATTTT.

The V and J genes are TRBV19 and TRBJ2-7, with a tentative D call TRBD1 (6 bases). The CDR3 sequence is 18 residues long. CDR1 and CDR2 from the germline V gene are LNHDA and SQIVND (reference sequence). V was pared by 4 bases and J by 1 base, with 23 bases between. The CDR3 loop reads CASSKISGTGRVSYEQYF. The CDR3, as DNA: TGTGCCAGTAGTAAGATATCGGGAACAGGGAGAGTTTCCTACGAGCAGTACTTC.

The chain couples TRBV30 to TRBJ2-2; D remains ambiguous. The CDR3 runs 15 residues. In germline, CDR1 is GTSNPN, CDR2 SVGIG (reference sequence). V dropped 3 bases and J dropped 0 bases, with 11 bases sitting between them. The CDR3 DNA sequence: TGTGCCTGGAGGAGGACGAACGCGAACACCGGGGAGCTGTTTTTT. Translated, it gives CAWRRTNANTGELFF.

The V call is TRBV4-3, the J call TRBJ2-5, with D unresolved. The CDR3 contains 16 residues. The V gene lost 1 base and the J gene lost 2 bases, with 14 bases spanning the gap. Germline V gives CDR1 LGHNA, CDR2 YSLEER. The CDR3 is CASSQGSKTDQETQYF. CDR3 nucleotide sequence: TGCGCCAGCAGCCAAGGATCCAAGACTGATCAAGAGACCCAGTACTTC.

The chain has TRBV19 and TRBJ2-3; 11 nucleotides agree with TRBD1. Germline-derived CDR1 and CDR2 are LNHDA and SQIVND (reference sequence). V shed 5 bases and J 3 bases; nucleotides not matched to a gene: 4. CDR3 length: 15 residues. The CDR3 region has the DNA TGTGCCAGTAGTGGTTGGGACAGGGGGACAGATACGCAGTATTTT. It codes for CASSGWDRGTDTQYF.

V and J are TRBV28 and TRBJ2-3; 11 bases match TRBD2. In germline, CDR1 is MDHEN, CDR2 SYDVKM. The CDR3 covers 16 residues. Trimming cost V 6 bases and J 4 bases; bases outside gene matches: 9. The CDR3 spells CASSTLAGVLSDTQYF. CDR3 bases: TGTGCCAGCAGCACACTAGCGGGAGTCTTATCAGATACGCAGTATTTT. The full variable domain, its missing parts supplied by reference TRBV28 and TRBJ2-3, is DVKVTQSSRYLVKRTGEKVFLECVQDMDHENMFWYRQDPGLGLRLIYFSYDVKMKEKGDIPEGYSVSREKKERFSLILESASTNQTSMYLCASSTLAGVLSDTQYFGPGTRLTVL.

Worth noting for this clone: The sample has other DNA sequences that encode this CDR3 too. The V and J genes are TRBV27 and TRBJ2-7; D unclear. The CDR3 totals 13 residues. Trimming took off 1 base at V and 2 bases at J, with 6 bases between the two ends. Germline V gene data show CDR1 as MNHEY and CDR2 as SMNVEV (reference sequence). CDR3 sequence: CASSLYGPYEQYF. Here the CDR3 DNA reads TGTGCCAGCAGTTTATATGGTCCCTACGAGCAGTACTTC.

This clone was recorded once. The J gene is TRBJ2-3, the V gene TRBV4-1; no clear D gene. Germline V gene sequence: CDR1 MGHRA, CDR2 YSYEKL. Between the trimmed V and J ends, which lost 0 bases and 2 bases, there was a span of 18 bases. This CDR3 comprises 18 residues. The CDR3 reads CASSQEIQFRVDTDTQYF. The CDR3 DNA reads TGCGCCAGCAGCCAAGAAATCCAGTTTCGGGTAGACACAGATACGCAGTATTTT.

The CDR3: CASSRTGGQPQHF. CDR3 nucleotide sequence: TGTGCCAGCAGCCGGACCGGAGGACAGCCCCAGCATTTT. The rearrangement links TRBV7-2 to TRBJ1-5; D unclear. CDR3 length: 13 amino acids. Trimming pared 5 bases from V and 7 bases from J, leaving 12 bases between. Per the germline V gene, CDR1 is SGHTA and CDR2 is FQGNSA.

This clone was recorded only once. The chain employs TRBV9 and TRBJ2-7; a possible D gene is TRBD1 (6 bases). The V and J ends lost 3 bases and 6 bases respectively, with 13 bases between them. The CDR3 sequence is 13 residues long. Germline CDR1 and CDR2: SGDLS and YYNGEE. This CDR3 is CASSARTAGEQYF. CDR3 DNA: TGTGCCAGCAGCGCCCGGACAGCTGGCGAGCAGTACTTC. The full variable domain, rest sourced from reference TRBV9 and TRBJ2-7, is DSGVTQTPKHLITATGQRVTLRCSPRSGDLSVYWYQQSLDQGLQFLIQYYNGEERAKGNILERFSAQQFPDLHSELNLSSLELGDSALYFCASSARTAGEQYFGPGTRLTVT.

The chain is built from TRBV6-5 and TRBJ2-5; 10 nucleotides align to TRBD2. Germline V gene sequence: CDR1 MNHEY, CDR2 SVGAGI. This CDR3 comprises 12 residues. In DNA, the CDR3 is TGTGTGGCTAGCGGGAGTAGAGAGACCCAGTACTTC. Translation: CVASGSRETQYF.

This clone occurred a few times. The V call is TRBV30, the J call TRBJ1-2; a weak D match, TRBD1 (5 bases). Trimming took 2 bases from V and 5 from J, leaving 15 bases between them. From germline, CDR1 is GTSNPN and CDR2 SVGIG (reference sequence). This CDR3 has 14 residues. CDR3 bases: TGTGCCTGGAGTCCCCAAGGGGTTTTGTATGGCTACACCTTC. Translating gives CAWSPQGVLYGYTF. Filled out from reference TRBV30 and TRBJ1-2, the complete variable domain reads SQTIHQWPATLVQPVGSPLSLECTVEGTSNPNLYWYRQAAGRGLQLLFYSVGIGQISSEVPQNLSASRPQDRQFILSSKKLLLSDSGFYLCAWSPQGVLYGYTFGSGTRLTVV.

The chain combines TRBV7-6 with TRBJ2-7; 8 positions match TRBD1. Germline V gene data show CDR1 as SGHVS and CDR2 as FNYEAQ. The V and J ends lost 4 bases and 2 bases, in that order; junction bases with no gene match: 4. The CDR3 loop spans 14 amino acids. CDR3: CASSSGTGAYEQYF. The CDR3 DNA sequence: TGTGCCAGCAGCTCCGGGACAGGTGCCTACGAGCAGTACTTC.

This clone was seen just once. The chain combines TRBV6-4 with TRBJ1-5, with a possible D match to TRBD1 (5 bases). The V end was cut by 8 bases, the J end by 0 bases, with 20 bases between. This CDR3 spans 17 amino acids. The germline V gene has CDR1 MRHNA and CDR2 SNTAGT. In DNA, the CDR3 is TGTGCCAGCGGCCCGGGGCCCATCCCGTATAGCAATCAGCCCCAGCATTTT. Translation: CASGPGPIPYSNQPQHF.

In this sample, this clone turned up a few times. The chain uses TRBV19 and TRBJ2-6, with no clear D. Germline V gives CDR1 LNHDA, CDR2 SQIVND (reference sequence). The V gene lost 5 bases and the J gene lost 5 bases, with 16 bases spanning the gap. The CDR3 is 16 amino acids. CDR3 DNA: TGTGCCAGTAGTGTCAAATCACAAAGTCGGGCCAACGTCCTGACTTTC. This codes for CASSVKSQSRANVLTF.

The chain has TRBV19 and TRBJ2-1, with 7 bases aligning to TRBD1. This CDR3 region has 15 residues. Unmatched junction bases numbered 7, after V lost 5 bases and J lost 3 bases. Germline lookup yields CDR1 LNHDA and CDR2 SQIVND (reference sequence). CDR3 sequence reads: CASSVGQRGYNEQFF. CDR3 nucleotides: TGTGCCAGTAGTGTGGGACAGAGGGGCTACAATGAGCAGTTCTTC.

The CDR3 sequence: CASGPGDRPNQPQHF. The CDR3 bases are TGTGCTAGTGGTCCGGGGGACAGGCCGAATCAGCCCCAGCATTTT. The V call is TRBV12-5, the J call TRBJ1-5, with TRBD1 matching over 8 bases. CDR3 length: 15 residues. Germline lookup yields CDR1 LGHNT and CDR2 FRNRAP. J was trimmed by 4 bases and V by 5 bases; bases with no gene match: 7.

The chain's CDR3 is CASSRGLATTLPYEQYF. Here the CDR3 DNA reads TGTGCCAGCAGCCGCGGACTAGCCACCACACTACCATACGAGCAGTACTTC. The chain uses TRBV7-2 and TRBJ2-7; 8 bases fit TRBD2. The germline CDR1 and CDR2 sequences are SGHTA and FQGNSA. CDR3 length equals 17 residues. The trim removed 5 bases at V and 4 bases at J, leaving 16 bases unmatched.

This rearrangement joins TRBV5-8 to TRBJ1-2; a weak D match, TRBD1 (5 bases). Germline values: CDR1 SGHTS, CDR2 YDEGEE. This CDR3 contains 13 residues. The germline V and J ends were trimmed by 7 bases and 5 bases, with 15 bases remaining between them. The CDR3 DNA is TGTGCCAGCTCTCGGAGGGGACCTTATGGCTACACCTTC. Amino acid sequence: CASSRRGPYGYTF.

The chain uses TRBV21-1 and TRBJ2-3. TRBV21-1 is annotated as a pseudogene. The length of the CDR3 is 18 residues. The CDR3: CASSKDGARTWRTDTQYF. Written as DNA, the CDR3 is TGTGCCAGCAGCAAAGACGGGGCTCGGACTTGGCGCACAGATACGCAGTATTTT.

The chain combines TRBV7-9 with TRBJ2-2; 8 nucleotides align to TRBD1. Germline values: CDR1 SEHNR, CDR2 FQNEAQ (reference sequence). This CDR3 comprises 16 residues. Trimming at V came to 8 bases and at J to 3 bases, leaving 11 bases not matched to a gene. CDR3 region: CASPSSQGAHTGELFF. The CDR3 nucleotides read TGTGCCAGCCCTTCATCCCAGGGGGCACACACCGGGGAGCTGTTTTTT.

The V call is TRBV25-1, the J call TRBJ1-2, with D perhaps matching TRBD1 (5 bases). The CDR3 runs to 13 residues. Germline CDR1 and CDR2: MGHDK and SYGVNS. The germline V and J ends were trimmed by 5 bases and 1 base, with 8 bases remaining between them. The CDR3 nucleotides are TGTGCCAGCAGTCGGGGGTTTAACTATGGCTACACCTTC. Residues: CASSRGFNYGYTF.

This chain joins TRBV19 and TRBJ1-4; the D gene is possibly TRBD1 (5 bases). The CDR3 spans 13 residues. Germline V gene lookup returns CDR1 LNHDA and CDR2 SQIVND (reference sequence). With 5 bases removed from V and 5 bases from J, the gap between germline ends came to 9 bases. CDR3 protein: CASSGDWNEKLFF. The CDR3 DNA reads TGTGCCAGTAGTGGGGACTGGAATGAAAAACTGTTTTTT.

This clone has only one observation. V is TRBV9 and J is TRBJ2-6; TRBD2 is a possible D gene (5 bases). The CDR3 extends over 16 amino acids. Germline V gene sequence: CDR1 SGDLS, CDR2 YYNGEE. Trimming took off 5 bases at V and 0 bases at J, with 12 bases between the two ends. The CDR3 nucleotides read TGTGCCAGCAGTGCGAGGGTTTACTCTGGGGCCAACGTCCTGACTTTC. Protein sequence: CASSARVYSGANVLTF.

This sequence joins TRBV6-6 and TRBJ2-1, with D hard to call. Between the trimmed V and J ends, which lost 6 bases and 10 bases, there was a span of 16 bases. The length of the CDR3 is 13 residues. CDR1 and CDR2 (germline): MNHNY, SVGAGI (reference sequence). CDR3 region: CASSPPGVREQFF. The CDR3 DNA sequence: TGTGCCAGCAGCCCCCCAGGTGTTCGGGAGCAGTTCTTC.